These 10 T cell receptor beta chains were sequenced from one sample in a study of T-cell memory formation after mild COVID-19. A single record per CDR3 protein comes from TCRdb applying MiXCR to the 5' RACE reads. The sample records approximately 300,000 distinct CDR3 sequences, 15% to 20% being singletons. The source material was PBMCs or a T cell subset sorted from them (not recorded which). These receptors all stem from a man between 18 and 29 years old who had mild COVID-19 (a few samples of this study predate the infection). Cell type and time point are not known.

This clonotype was seen more than once but under ten times. The chain recombines TRBV20-1 with TRBJ1-2, with D perhaps matching TRBD1 (5 bases). This CDR3 has 13 residues. Germline CDR1 DFQATT, CDR2 SNEGSKA (reference sequence). V dropped 7 bases and J dropped 5 bases, with 17 bases sitting between them. DNA for the CDR3: TGCAGTGTAGGCGGAGGGGTCATTTATGGCTACACCTTC. It specifies CSVGGGVIYGYTF.

As regards this clonotype: This is likely a read error, given that the CDR3 carries no conserved phenylalanine or tryptophan at its end. V gene TRBV11-2 combines with J gene TRBJ1-3; no clear D. The ends were cut back, 1 base at V and 4 bases at J, with 8 bases in the middle. Germline V gene lookup returns CDR1 SGHAT and CDR2 FQNNGV. The CDR3 sequence is 14 residues long. CDR3 in amino acids: CASSLVPQGNTIYL. As DNA, the CDR3 is TGTGCCAGCAGCTTAGTGCCACAGGGAAACACCATATATTTG.

This clonotype was recorded at least ten times. The rearrangement uses TRBV12-3 or TRBV12-4 and TRBJ2-5; possibly TRBD1 for D (6 bases). V lost 6 bases, J lost 9 bases, and 11 bases lay in between. This CDR3 comprises 11 residues. The CDR3 region is CASSKTGPQYF. The DNA of the CDR3 is TGTGCCAGCAGCAAAACAGGGCCCCAGTACTTC.

This chain uses TRBV5-1 with TRBJ2-7, with D tentatively TRBD1 (5 bases). This CDR3 contains 14 residues. The V and J ends lost 3 bases and 0 bases respectively, with 10 bases between them. Per germline, CDR1 SGHRS and CDR2 YFSETQ. Written as DNA, the CDR3 is TGCGCCAGCAGCTCGGACATAAACTCCTACGAGCAGTACTTC. Its protein is CASSSDINSYEQYF.

The V call is TRBV20-1, the J call TRBJ1-2, with unresolved D. Between the trimmed V and J ends, which lost 0 bases and 8 bases, there was a span of 22 bases. Germline V gene data show CDR1 as DFQATT and CDR2 as SNEGSKA (reference sequence). The CDR3 runs 16 residues. In DNA form, the CDR3 reads TGCAGTGCTAGAGAGCCGGTGCGGAGTGCGGGTGACGGCTACACCTTC. Translating it yields CSAREPVRSAGDGYTF.

This sequence joins TRBV10-2 and TRBJ2-1; 13 bases map to TRBD2. Per germline, CDR1 WSHSY and CDR2 SAAADI. V lost 0 bases and J lost 9; bases outside the gene matches: 11. The CDR3 consists of 18 residues. CDR3 in DNA: TGCGCCAGCAGTGAGTCCCGAACTAGCGGGGGGGCCATGGGTGAGCAGTTCTTC. Translation gives CASSESRTSGGAMGEQFF.

This clonotype was found once. The chain is built from TRBV5-1 and TRBJ2-2; D possibly uses TRBD1 or TRBD2 (5 bases each). Deletions cut 5 bases from V and 3 bases from J, with 11 bases between. Germline V CDR1 and CDR2: SGHRS, YFSETQ. The CDR3 consists of 14 residues. The CDR3, as DNA: TGCGCCAGCAGGTCCGGGACCTACACCGGGGAGCTGTTTTTT. Protein: CASRSGTYTGELFF.

Of note for this clonotype: One end of the junction does not line up with germline, which may come from a read error. The chain is built from TRBV6-5 and TRBJ2-3, with D uncertain. There are 13 residues in the CDR3. CDR1 is MNHEY, CDR2 SVGAGI, per germline. Here the CDR3 reads CDSSYSIGDTQYF. In DNA form, the CDR3 reads TGTGACAGCAGTTACTCGATTGGCGATACGCAGTATTTT.

The chain employs TRBV11-2 and TRBJ2-1; D is unresolved. The length of the CDR3 is 13 residues. The germline V gene has CDR1 SGHAT and CDR2 FQNNGV. V was pared by 0 bases and J by 9 bases, with 9 bases between. DNA of the CDR3: TGTGCCAGCAGCTTAGATCCACGCGGTGAGCAGTTCTTC. It encodes CASSLDPRGEQFF.

This clonotype has only a few counts. The chain recombines TRBV7-9 with TRBJ1-5; 8 bases match TRBD1. Germline V gene lookup returns CDR1 SEHNR and CDR2 FQNEAQ (reference sequence). The V gene end was trimmed by 7 bases and the J gene end by 3 bases; junction bases not matched to a gene: 5. The CDR3 runs 14 residues. The CDR3: CASTQQGDNQPQHF. CDR3 in DNA: TGTGCCAGCACCCAACAGGGGGACAATCAGCCCCAGCATTTT.